The 26 T cell receptor beta chains below come from one sample, sequenced in a study of blood T cell repertoires in COVID-19. The table came from immunoSEQ multiplex PCR; TCRdb's copy has only in-frame clones and leaves some out. The data show about 63,000 clones, just over 85% seen once. Sample: peripheral blood. These receptors were taken from a human donor in a cohort sampled during active COVID-19.

The chain couples TRBV24-1 to TRBJ2-2, with TRBD1 matching 9 bases. Germline CDR1 is KGHDR and CDR2 is SFDVKD. The CDR3 covers 15 residues. With 10 bases clipped from V and 4 bases from J, the junction kept 9 bases outside the gene matches. The CDR3 region is CATTQGAWGTGELFF. The CDR3 nucleotides are TGTGCCACGACACAGGGGGCGTGGGGCACCGGGGAGCTGTTTTTT.

The J gene is TRBJ1-5, the V gene TRBV19; no clear D. Looked up from germline, CDR1 is LNHDA and CDR2 is SQIVND (reference sequence). Trimming cost V 1 base and J 6 bases, with 7 bases left between them. The length of the CDR3 is 13 residues. CDR3 amino acids: CASSIGPGQPQHF. CDR3 DNA: TGTGCCAGTAGTATAGGCCCAGGTCAGCCCCAGCATTTT. Filled out from reference TRBV19 and TRBJ1-5, the complete variable domain reads DGGITQSPKYLFRKEGQNVTLSCEQNLNHDAMYWYRQDPGQGLRLIYYSQIVNDFQKGDIAEGYSVSREKKESFPLTVTSAQKNPTAFYLCASSIGPGQPQHFGDGTRLSIL.

The V gene is TRBV6-6, the J gene TRBJ2-4; D is possibly TRBD2 (6 bases). This CDR3 has 15 residues. CDR1 is MNHNY, CDR2 SVGAGI, per germline (reference sequence). Trimming removed 2 bases at V and 7 bases at J, with 15 bases between. CDR3 in amino acids: CASSYRSGDRNIQYF. CDR3 nucleotides: TGTGCCAGCAGTTACAGGTCGGGAGATCGGAACATTCAGTACTTC.

The chain employs TRBV30 and TRBJ2-3, with TRBD1 as a possible D gene (6 bases). Germline-derived CDR1 and CDR2 are GTSNPN and SVGIG (reference sequence). Trimming stripped 0 bases from V and 5 bases from J, with 15 bases between. This CDR3 spans 15 amino acids. The CDR3 nucleotides are TGTGCCTGGAGTGTAGGAGGCAACAGGGTAGATACGCAGTATTTT. As protein: CAWSVGGNRVDTQYF.

V gene TRBV9 combines with J gene TRBJ1-1; TRBD1 matches at 11 bases. V lost 4 bases to trimming and J lost 3 bases; unmatched junction nucleotides: 5. The V gene's germline CDR1 is SGDLS and CDR2 YYNGEE. This CDR3 has 15 amino acids. CDR3 protein: CASSPWTGGDTEAFF. The CDR3 bases are TGTGCCAGCAGCCCTTGGACAGGGGGCGACACTGAAGCTTTCTTT.

This chain uses TRBV6-5 with TRBJ2-5; possible D gene TRBD2, 6 bases. This CDR3 comprises 14 residues. Trimming stripped 7 bases from V and 5 bases from J, with 17 bases between. Germline values: CDR1 MNHEY, CDR2 SVGAGI. CDR3: CASTASWGGETQYF. The CDR3 DNA reads as TGTGCCAGCACCGCGTCTTGGGGAGGCGAGACCCAGTACTTC.

The V call is TRBV7-9, the J call TRBJ2-7; no reliable D call. Looked up from germline, CDR1 is SEHNR and CDR2 is FQNEAQ (reference sequence). The CDR3 consists of 13 residues. Trimming shortened V by 4 bases and J by 4 bases, and 11 bases separated the two germline ends. The CDR3 here is CASSYNRDYEQYF. DNA for the CDR3: TGTGCCAGCAGCTATAACAGAGATTACGAGCAGTACTTC. The full variable domain, rest sourced from reference TRBV7-9 and TRBJ2-7, is DTGVSQNPRHKITKRGQNVTFRCDPISEHNRLYWYRQTLGQGPEFLTYFQNEAQLEKSRLLSDRFSAERPKGSFSTLEIQRTEQGDSAMYLCASSYNRDYEQYFGPGTRLTVT.

This clone was recorded a few times. The chain is built from TRBV2 and TRBJ2-3; TRBD1 is a possible D gene (5 bases). Germline CDR1 reads SNHLY; CDR2 reads FYNNEI. The CDR3 covers 13 residues. V gave up 6 bases and J gave up 2 bases, with 9 bases separating them. CDR3 amino acids: CASRTEFTDTQYF. CDR3 coding DNA: TGTGCCAGCAGGACAGAATTCACAGATACGCAGTATTTT.

The chain links TRBV2 to TRBJ2-1; the D is unclear. The CDR3 loop spans 13 amino acids. Germline V lookup: CDR1 SNHLY, CDR2 FYNNEI. Trimming removed 8 bases from V and 1 base from J, with 9 bases in between. The CDR3 nucleotides read TGTGCCAGCGGTGCCAATTCCTACAATGAGCAGTTCTTC. Its protein is CASGANSYNEQFF.

The CDR3 coding sequence is TGTGCCAGCAGTCATGACACACTACAGGGGCAGTTCTTC. Protein: CASSHDTLQGQFF. The chain couples TRBV6-2 or TRBV6-3 to TRBJ2-1; possible D gene TRBD1, 6 bases. Trimming took off 5 bases at V and 12 bases at J, with 17 bases between the two ends. The germline V gene encodes CDR1 MNHEY and CDR2 SVGEGT. The CDR3 contains 13 residues.

A few counts support this clone. The chain has TRBV7-9 and TRBJ2-3; 8 bases are a match to TRBD1. This CDR3 has 17 residues. The V gene's germline CDR1 is SEHNR and CDR2 FQNEAQ (reference sequence). V lost 1 base, J lost 6 bases, and 12 bases stayed unmatched. As DNA, the CDR3 is TGTGCCAGCAGCTTAGGCGGTGGCAGGGGGCCTCTGGATACGCAGTATTTT. This gives the protein CASSLGGGRGPLDTQYF. Looking up the rest from reference TRBV7-9 and TRBJ2-3 gives the full variable domain: DTGVSQNPRHKITKRGQNVTFRCDPISEHNRLYWYRQTLGQGPEFLTYFQNEAQLEKSRLLSDRFSAERPKGSFSTLEIQRTEQGDSAMYLCASSLGGGRGPLDTQYFGPGTRLTVL.

V is TRBV28 and J is TRBJ2-3; 13 bases align to TRBD2. V lost 6 bases to trimming and J lost 5 bases; unmatched junction nucleotides: 5. This CDR3 has 15 residues. Germline CDR1 MDHEN, CDR2 SYDVKM. The CDR3 spells CASRRTSGRGDTQYF. In DNA, the CDR3 is TGTGCCAGCAGACGGACTAGCGGGAGAGGAGATACGCAGTATTTT. Filled out from reference TRBV28 and TRBJ2-3, the complete variable domain reads DVKVTQSSRYLVKRTGEKVFLECVQDMDHENMFWYRQDPGLGLRLIYFSYDVKMKEKGDIPEGYSVSREKKERFSLILESASTNQTSMYLCASRRTSGRGDTQYFGPGTRLTVL.

This chain joins TRBV5-1 and TRBJ2-5, with a possible D match to TRBD2 (6 bases). V was pared by 4 bases and J by 5 bases, with 18 bases between. Germline V gene lookup returns CDR1 SGHRS and CDR2 YFSETQ. The CDR3 contains 15 residues. CDR3 sequence reads: CASSPNEGRGETQYF. CDR3 DNA sequence: TGCGCCAGCAGCCCAAATGAAGGACGGGGGGAGACCCAGTACTTC.

There are a few counts of this clone. The rearrangement links TRBV7-9 to TRBJ1-5; D not certain. Germline-derived CDR1 and CDR2 are SEHNR and FQNEAQ (reference sequence). Trimming left V 1 base short and J 0 bases short, with 10 bases between. The CDR3 loop spans 16 amino acids. In DNA form, the CDR3 reads TGTGCCAGCAGCTTAGTAGGCAGGTATAGCAATCAGCCCCAGCATTTT. Amino acids: CASSLVGRYSNQPQHF.

CDR3 DNA: TGTGCCAGCAGCTCTTTGCGGGGGGGGGCCAGAGATACGCAGTATTTT. Translating gives CASSSLRGGARDTQYF. V usage is TRBV7-2 and J usage is TRBJ2-3, with 9 positions matching TRBD2. CDR1 SGHTA and CDR2 FQGNSA come from the germline V gene. V dropped 4 bases and J dropped 5; count of bases not matched to a gene: 10. The CDR3 extends over 16 amino acids.

The chain links TRBV6-5 to TRBJ2-1, with 9 bases fitting TRBD1. The CDR3 spans 15 residues. Germline trimming cut 4 bases from V and 8 bases from J; bases unmatched to any gene: 9. The germline V gene has CDR1 MNHEY and CDR2 SVGAGI. CDR3 bases: TGTGCCAGCAGTTCCCCGGGACAGGGTAGGGATGAGCAGTTCTTC. Amino acid sequence: CASSSPGQGRDEQFF.

The chain carries TRBV5-1 and TRBJ2-7; 8 nucleotides line up with TRBD2. Looked up from germline, CDR1 is SGHRS and CDR2 is YFSETQ. This CDR3 is built from 15 residues. V shed 0 bases, J shed 6 bases, and the junction held 8 bases outside the gene matches. CDR3 region: CASSLGGTSPLEQYF. In DNA form, the CDR3 reads TGCGCCAGCAGCTTGGGTGGGACTAGTCCGCTCGAGCAGTACTTC.

This sequence joins TRBV2 and TRBJ1-2; 12 nucleotides agree with TRBD1. From germline, CDR1 is SNHLY and CDR2 FYNNEI. Trimming at V came to 6 bases and at J to 4 bases, leaving 9 bases not matched to a gene. This CDR3 has 16 residues. The CDR3: CASSPGQGAIGYGYTF. The CDR3 nucleotides are TGTGCCAGCAGCCCGGGACAGGGGGCTATCGGCTATGGCTACACCTTC.

This chain links TRBV9 with TRBJ2-3; perhaps TRBD2 as D (7 bases). V dropped 4 bases and J dropped 4 bases, with 19 bases sitting between them. Germline-derived CDR1 and CDR2 are SGDLS and YYNGEE. The CDR3 runs to 16 residues. CDR3 sequence: CASSPGTSLAADTQYF. In DNA, the CDR3 is TGTGCCAGCAGCCCAGGGACATCCCTAGCGGCAGATACGCAGTATTTT.

V and J are TRBV6-5 and TRBJ1-2; D gene unclear. V lost 1 base, J lost 0 bases, and 9 bases lay in between. There are 15 residues in the CDR3. The germline CDR1 and CDR2 sequences are MNHEY and SVGAGI. The CDR3 DNA is TGTGCCAGCAGTTACTACGCGGGAGCTAACTATGGCTACACCTTC. It yields the protein CASSYYAGANYGYTF.

The chain uses TRBV15 and TRBJ1-2; D is uncertain. Germline-derived CDR1 and CDR2 are LNHNV and YYDKDF (reference sequence). The CDR3 is 14 residues long. V shed 0 bases and J shed 7 bases, with 12 bases lying between them. The CDR3, as DNA: TGTGCCACCAGCAGAGATCCCGGGGTGTCTGGCTACACCTTC. Translated, it gives CATSRDPGVSGYTF.

The chain has TRBV27 and TRBJ1-1; 10 nucleotides line up with TRBD1. V lost 4 bases to trimming and J lost 7 bases; unmatched junction nucleotides: 6. Germline lookup yields CDR1 MNHEY and CDR2 SMNVEV (reference sequence). This CDR3 region has 14 residues. The CDR3 is CASSSDRGDGEAFF. DNA of the CDR3: TGTGCCAGCAGTTCGGACAGGGGGGATGGTGAAGCTTTCTTT.

There are a few counts of this clone. The chain employs TRBV9 and TRBJ2-5, with TRBD2 identical over 7 bases. CDR3 length equals 14 residues. Germline lookup yields CDR1 SGDLS and CDR2 YYNGEE. The junction had 8 bases not matched to a gene; V was cut back by 4 bases and J by 5 bases. The CDR3 DNA reads as TGTGCCAGCAGCCTTACAGCGGGGTTGGAGACCCAGTACTTC. Translation gives CASSLTAGLETQYF.

This chain connects TRBV5-1 to TRBJ2-1, with 7 positions matching TRBD1. V gave up 2 bases and J gave up 0 bases; unmatched junction bases: 2. CDR1 SGHRS and CDR2 YFSETQ come from the germline V gene. The CDR3 has 15 amino acids. The DNA of the CDR3 is TGCGCCAGCAGCTTAAACAGGGGCTCCTACAATGAGCAGTTCTTC. Its protein product is CASSLNRGSYNEQFF.

This chain uses TRBV7-9 with TRBJ2-6; a weak D match, TRBD2 (7 bases). Germline V gives CDR1 SEHNR, CDR2 FQNEAQ (reference sequence). V gave up 3 bases and J gave up 4 bases, with 10 bases separating them. The CDR3 is 15 amino acids. The chain's CDR3 is CASSLGGTGANVLTF. Here the CDR3 DNA reads TGTGCCAGCAGCTTGGGGGGGACAGGGGCCAACGTCCTGACTTTC.

V gene TRBV2 combines with J gene TRBJ2-4; D may be TRBD2 (5 bases). From germline, CDR1 is SNHLY and CDR2 FYNNEI. The length of the CDR3 is 14 residues. V was trimmed by 4 bases and J by 3 bases, leaving 10 bases between them. CDR3 amino acids: CASSARGFKNIQYF. CDR3 DNA sequence: TGTGCCAGCAGTGCACGGGGTTTCAAAAACATTCAGTACTTC.